This T cell receptor beta chain stems from a study of T cell clonality in common variable immunodeficiency. Most patients and controls had Caucasian heritage. Ten or more counts support this clone. No antigen is known for it. The read finishes 3 residues shy of the CDR3 end, and the germline J gene is used to complete it. Libraries were prepared by immunoSEQ multiplex PCR; TCRdb keeps only in-frame clonotypes and omits some of them. The sample contains 57,000 or so clones, none of them singletons. Whole-study results and caveats: CVID subjects showed higher TCRbeta clonality than healthy controls. Shared TCRbeta clones were fewer between CVID subjects than controls. Reportedly, TCR beta sequences from common variable immunodeficiency showed fewer deletions and N-nucleotide insertions.

The CDR3 spans 15 residues. From germline, CDR1 is SGHRS and CDR2 YFSETQ. Trimming removed 4 bases from V and 4 bases from J; junction bases left unmatched: 8. The TCR originated in a person between 18 and 75 years old in good health. The sequencing sample was made of peripheral blood mononuclear cells. The rearrangement links TRBV5-1 to TRBJ2-1; 7 positions match TRBD2. The chain's CDR3 is CASSQGLGTYNEQFF. The part of the CDR3 DNA that was read is TGCGCCAGCAGCCAAGGACTAGGGACTTACAATGAG.